This TCR beta chain was found in a study of T cell changes during pregnancy in multiple sclerosis. Trimming at V came to 3 bases and at J to 2 bases, leaving 13 bases not matched to a gene. Germline V gives CDR1 SGHTS, CDR2 YDEGEE. This CDR3 comprises 17 residues. Assay used: immunoSEQ multiplex PCR; TCRdb lists only in-frame clones, some missing. The sample consists of around 96,000 clones, about 94% of them appearing once. The sample here was peripheral blood, taken in the third trimester of pregnancy. The TCR comes from a female donor with multiple sclerosis, enrolled in a pregnancy study. The chain employs TRBV5-8 and TRBJ2-7, with 8 positions matching TRBD2. CDR3 in DNA: TGTGCCAGCAGCTGGGAGTTGAATGCGGGGGGCACCTACGAGCAGTACTTC. Its translation is CASSWELNAGGTYEQYF.